A single sample is the source of the 26 T cell receptor beta chains below, sequenced in a study of Ad26.COV2.S vaccination and SARS-CoV-2 variants. The table came from immunoSEQ multiplex PCR; TCRdb's copy has only in-frame clones and leaves some out. The sample records 150,000 to 200,000 clones, around 88% being singletons. This sample comprised peripheral blood, obtained after recovery from COVID-19. The receptors derive from a human donor who had recovered from COVID-19.

The table lists this clone with a count of one. The rearrangement links TRBV25-1 to TRBJ1-6; D is uncertain. V dropped 4 bases and J dropped 3 bases, with 7 bases sitting between them. Germline V gene lookup returns CDR1 MGHDK and CDR2 SYGVNS. This CDR3 spans 14 amino acids. The CDR3 loop reads CASSGRLYNSPLHF. The DNA for the CDR3 is TGTGCCAGCAGTGGGCGGCTCTATAATTCACCCCTCCACTTT.

The rearrangement uses TRBV27 and TRBJ2-2; 14 bases map to TRBD2. Per germline, CDR1 MNHEY and CDR2 SMNVEV (reference sequence). V gave up 7 bases and J gave up 6 bases; unmatched junction bases: 4. The CDR3 loop spans 15 amino acids. The CDR3 bases are TGTGCCAGCATCTCGACTAGCGGGGGGGCCGGGGAGCTGTTTTTT. Residues: CASISTSGGAGELFF.

This clone is deemed medium-sized. At one boundary the junction diverges from the germline segment, which might be a read error. The rearrangement uses TRBV6-6 and TRBJ1-2, with D uncertain. CDR1 MNHNY and CDR2 SVGAGI come from the germline V gene (reference sequence). The CDR3 length is 16 residues. The CDR3 here is CASSYSQEPLNYGYTF. CDR3 sequence (DNA): TGTGCCAGCAGCTACTCGCAGGAACCCCTTAACTATGGCTACACCTTC.

The J gene is TRBJ1-4, the V gene TRBV18; unclear D gene. V lost 1 base and J lost 8, with 5 bases in between. Germline CDR1 is KGHSH and CDR2 is LQKENI. The CDR3 consists of 12 residues. The CDR3 DNA reads TGTGCCAGCTCACCACGACGAGAAAAACTGTTTTTT. It encodes CASSPRREKLFF.

The rearrangement uses TRBV29-1 and TRBJ2-7; a possible D gene is TRBD1 (6 bases). With 7 bases removed from V and 2 bases from J, the gap between germline ends came to 12 bases. The CDR3 spans 12 residues. Germline V gene data show CDR1 as SQVTM and CDR2 as ANQGSEA. CDR3 amino acids: CSGGLNPYEQYF. CDR3 bases: TGCAGCGGGGGGCTCAACCCCTACGAGCAGTACTTC.

The V call is TRBV23-1, the J call TRBJ1-5, with 9 bases that match TRBD1. TRBV23-1 is reported as an ORF; its role is uncertain. V lost 2 bases, J lost 6 bases, and 5 bases stayed unmatched. CDR3 length: 15 amino acids. The CDR3 here is CASSQPGTGRQPQHF. The CDR3, as DNA: TGCGCCAGCAGTCAACCCGGGACAGGGCGTCAGCCCCAGCATTTT.

This chain joins TRBV2 and TRBJ2-5; D uncertain. The germline V and J ends were trimmed by 6 bases and 5 bases, with 4 bases remaining between them. This CDR3 comprises 10 residues. Germline lookup yields CDR1 SNHLY and CDR2 FYNNEI. CDR3 sequence reads: CASSSETQYF. The CDR3 DNA reads as TGTGCCAGCAGCAGTGAGACCCAGTACTTC.

The gene calls are TRBV4-1 and TRBJ2-1, with D possibly matching TRBD2 (5 bases). Germline CDR1 reads MGHRA; CDR2 reads YSYEKL. Trimming left V 2 bases short and J 0 bases short, with 17 bases between. The CDR3 contains 18 residues. Here the CDR3 reads CASSQSLLALSSYNEQFF. CDR3 bases: TGCGCCAGCAGCCAATCTCTTCTAGCCCTCAGCTCCTACAATGAGCAGTTCTTC.

The V gene is TRBV27, the J gene TRBJ2-1, with unresolved D. The germline gives CDR1 MNHEY, CDR2 SMNVEV (reference sequence). The CDR3 consists of 13 residues. V was pared by 8 bases and J by 4 bases, with 12 bases between. The chain's CDR3 is CASGNKPYNEQFF. CDR3 in DNA: TGTGCCAGCGGCAACAAACCATACAATGAGCAGTTCTTC.

The chain combines TRBV7-2 with TRBJ2-5; 12 bases align to TRBD2. Losses at the gene ends were 5 bases for V and 1 base for J; bases not matched to a gene: 14. From germline, CDR1 is SGHTA and CDR2 FQGNSA. CDR3 size: 19 residues. CDR3 residues: CASSLNLAGGLRLQETQYF. As DNA, the CDR3 is TGTGCCAGCAGCCTGAATCTAGCGGGGGGGCTTCGACTCCAAGAGACCCAGTACTTC.

The chain links TRBV9 to TRBJ1-2; D is perhaps TRBD1 (5 bases). The CDR3 spans 12 residues. Trimming left V 3 bases short and J 8 bases short, with 11 bases between. From germline, CDR1 is SGDLS and CDR2 YYNGEE. The CDR3 here is CASSGGKGGYTF. The CDR3 nucleotides are TGTGCCAGCAGCGGGGGGAAAGGGGGCTACACCTTC.

The CDR3 coding sequence is TGTGCCAGCAGCTTAGGCGTCGGGGGGTCCTTCAAGGGCTACACCTTC. Translation gives CASSLGVGGSFKGYTF. The V gene is TRBV5-6, the J gene TRBJ1-2, with D maybe TRBD1 (5 bases). The length of the CDR3 is 16 residues. Between the trimmed V and J ends, which lost 2 bases and 8 bases, there was a span of 22 bases. CDR1 and CDR2 (germline): SGHDT, YYEEEE.

The chain couples TRBV12-3 or TRBV12-4 to TRBJ2-2; D is undetermined. The V and J ends lost 6 bases and 5 bases respectively, with 10 bases between them. This CDR3 spans 13 amino acids. The chain's CDR3 is CASRPGRTGELFF. The CDR3 coding sequence is TGTGCCAGCAGACCTGGACGGACCGGGGAGCTGTTTTTT.

This clone was observed a few times. The V and J genes are TRBV6-4 and TRBJ2-2; 7 bases match TRBD1. Trimming removed 9 bases from V and 0 bases from J; junction bases left unmatched: 4. This CDR3 has 14 residues. CDR1 and CDR2 from the germline V gene are MRHNA and SNTAGT. CDR3 in amino acids: CASQTGTNTGELFF. CDR3 DNA sequence: TGTGCCAGTCAGACAGGGACGAACACCGGGGAGCTGTTTTTT.

The chain recombines TRBV9 with TRBJ2-2; D ambiguous. CDR1 and CDR2 (germline): SGDLS, YYNGEE. The CDR3 length is 15 residues. Trimming cost V 0 bases and J 3 bases, with 9 bases left between them. The CDR3 DNA sequence: TGTGCCAGCAGCGTAGAATTATACTACACCGGGGAGCTGTTTTTT. Its protein is CASSVELYYTGELFF.

This clone has more than one count but fewer than ten. The chain joins TRBV3-1 (or the pseudogene TRBV3-2) to TRBJ2-7, with TRBD1 matching over 7 bases. Germline values: CDR1 LGHDT, CDR2 YNNKEL (reference sequence). V lost 4 bases to trimming and J lost 2 bases; unmatched junction nucleotides: 8. The CDR3 length is 15 residues. The CDR3 is CASSLPGTATYEQYF. CDR3 coding DNA: TGTGCCAGCAGCCTACCCGGGACAGCAACCTACGAGCAGTACTTC.

V gene TRBV5-1 combines with J gene TRBJ1-1, with 8 bases identical to TRBD1. Germline assignment: CDR1 SGHRS and CDR2 YFSETQ. The CDR3 runs 15 residues. V lost 5 bases to trimming and J lost 6 bases; unmatched junction nucleotides: 12. This CDR3 reads CASRKDRQGIAEAFF. CDR3 coding DNA: TGCGCCAGCAGAAAAGACAGACAGGGGATTGCTGAAGCTTTCTTT.

The V call is TRBV20-1, the J call TRBJ1-2; the D is unclear. Germline V CDR1 and CDR2: DFQATT, SNEGSKA (reference sequence). The germline V and J ends were trimmed by 6 bases and 7 bases, with 12 bases remaining between them. The CDR3 length is 11 residues. As DNA, the CDR3 is TGCAGTGCCTTCCTTATTGGTGGCTACACCTTC. Amino acids: CSAFLIGGYTF.

The rearrangement joins TRBV14 to TRBJ1-2; tentatively, D is TRBD1 (5 bases). CDR1 and CDR2 from the germline V gene are SGHDN and FVKESK. The CDR3 is 12 residues long. V was cut by 4 bases and J by 6 bases, with 9 bases left in between. The CDR3 region is CASSPGSNGYTF. The CDR3 bases are TGTGCCAGCAGCCCAGGGTCGAATGGCTACACCTTC.

V usage is TRBV6-1 and J usage is TRBJ2-3; 10 bases align to TRBD2. Germline lookup yields CDR1 MNHNS and CDR2 SASEGT. The CDR3 sequence is 16 residues long. The V segment lost 4 bases and the J segment 3 bases; nucleotides outside the gene matches: 7. The CDR3 loop reads CASSGWLAGATDTQYF. The CDR3 DNA sequence: TGTGCCAGCAGTGGCTGGCTAGCGGGGGCTACAGATACGCAGTATTTT.

The chain uses TRBV24-1 and TRBJ2-3, with 7 positions matching TRBD1. The CDR3 runs to 15 residues. V lost 2 bases to trimming and J lost 1 base; unmatched junction nucleotides: 2. CDR1 KGHDR and CDR2 SFDVKD come from the germline V gene. The DNA for the CDR3 is TGTGCCACCAGTGATTCGGGACAGCGCACAGATACGCAGTATTTT. Protein product: CATSDSGQRTDTQYF.

This clone came up a few times. J is TRBJ2-6 and V is TRBV11-1; D assignment may be TRBD1 or TRBD2 (5 bases each). Germline values: CDR1 SGHAT, CDR2 FQDESV (reference sequence). There are 16 residues in the CDR3. V gave up 4 bases and J gave up 0 bases, with 10 bases separating them. Written as DNA, the CDR3 is TGTGCCAGCAGCTCCGGGACGACCTCTGGGGCCAACGTCCTGACTTTC. Translating it yields CASSSGTTSGANVLTF.

The chain recombines TRBV2 with TRBJ1-1, with 10 bases lining up with TRBD1. Germline CDR1 reads SNHLY; CDR2 reads FYNNEI. Germline trimming cut 6 bases from V and 4 bases from J; bases unmatched to any gene: 5. CDR3 size: 14 residues. The CDR3 loop is CASRDRGRGTEAFF. The CDR3 nucleotides read TGTGCCAGCAGAGACAGGGGGCGAGGCACTGAAGCTTTCTTT.

This rearrangement joins TRBV7-9 to TRBJ1-3, with D perhaps TRBD1 (5 bases). This CDR3 region has 16 residues. Germline V CDR1 and CDR2: SEHNR, FQNEAQ (reference sequence). Trimming pared 4 bases from V and 0 bases from J, leaving 13 bases between. CDR3: CASSSLSGGSGNTIYF. CDR3 bases: TGTGCCAGCAGCTCCTTATCGGGGGGCTCTGGAAACACCATATATTTT. Using reference TRBV7-9 and TRBJ1-3 for the parts outside the CDR3, the full variable domain is DTGVSQNPRHKITKRGQNVTFRCDPISEHNRLYWYRQTLGQGPEFLTYFQNEAQLEKSRLLSDRFSAERPKGSFSTLEIQRTEQGDSAMYLCASSSLSGGSGNTIYFGEGSWLTVV.

The chain recombines TRBV6-5 with TRBJ1-2, with TRBD1 identical over 7 bases. This CDR3 contains 13 residues. Germline V CDR1 and CDR2: MNHEY, SVGAGI. Germline trimming cut 7 bases from V and 7 bases from J; bases unmatched to any gene: 9. The CDR3, as DNA: TGTGCCAGCATACTAGAGGACAGGAGTGGCTACACCTTC. This gives the protein CASILEDRSGYTF.

J is TRBJ2-1 and V is TRBV6-5, with TRBD2 as a possible D gene (5 bases). The V end lost 6 bases, the J end lost 9 bases, and 15 bases lay between the germline ends. CDR1 is MNHEY and CDR2 is SVGAGI in the germline V gene. This CDR3 comprises 13 residues. The CDR3 region has the DNA TGTGCCAGCAGCCATCCCCTTGGAGGTGAGCAGTTCTTC. It yields the protein CASSHPLGGEQFF.